This section outlines one T cell receptor beta chain sequence together with its context. Its target is unknown. The data derive from a study of T cell responses to AZD1222 COVID-19 vaccine. TCRdb keeps only in-frame clones here, not all; method: immunoSEQ multiplex PCR. The table has roughly 150,000 clones, approximately 90% seen once. Whole-study results and caveats: Increased Spike-specific TCR breadth and depth were observed after two AZD1222 doses. Most donors were white British and more were female, and clonal diversity was possibly underestimated.

The CDR3 runs 13 residues. Germline CDR1 is SGHRS and CDR2 is YFSETQ. V was clipped by 7 bases and J by 5 bases, with 16 bases between them. The chain couples TRBV5-1 to TRBJ2-7, with a weak D call TRBD2 (6 bases). The sequenced sample was peripheral blood, obtained on day 0 of AZD1222 vaccination. This TCR was recovered from an adult in good health. DNA for the CDR3: TGCGCCAGCGGTGGGGGGTCCGGTAACGAGCAGTACTTC. Its translation is CASGGGSGNEQYF.